The present T cell receptor beta chain was sequenced within a study of CD8+CD57+ T cells in acquired aplastic anemia. Study background: Recorded DNA amounts for sorted CD4+ and CD8+ cells had an average of about 3 ug.

TCR beta VDJ and CDR3 profiling used genomic DNA as template. One entry per CDR3 protein, called by TCRdb with MiXCR from the reads. The profile shows a few hundred thousand distinct CDR3 sequences, 82% of them singletons. CDR1 and CDR2 (germline): SGHNT, YENEEA. The CDR3 is made up of 16 amino acids. Only patients with CD8+CD57+ cell expansion on flow cytometry were chosen for sequencing. Turning to this clonotype: Its antigen is not known. The junction departs from germline at one end; a sequencing error may be responsible.

Findings and limits, study-wide: The same twenty-nine CD8+ CDR3 sequences occurred in patients and in controls.

V and J are TRBV11-3 and TRBJ2-5; a possible D gene is TRBD2 (6 bases). The sequenced sample consisted of sorted CD4+, CD8+, or CD8+CD57+ T cells (not recorded which) from PBMCs. The receptor's source is a human donor with aplastic anemia. The CDR3 sequence: CASSVDTSRNTETQYF. The CDR3 nucleotides are TGTGCCAGCAGCGTAGATACTAGCCGTAACACAGAGACCCAGTACTTC.